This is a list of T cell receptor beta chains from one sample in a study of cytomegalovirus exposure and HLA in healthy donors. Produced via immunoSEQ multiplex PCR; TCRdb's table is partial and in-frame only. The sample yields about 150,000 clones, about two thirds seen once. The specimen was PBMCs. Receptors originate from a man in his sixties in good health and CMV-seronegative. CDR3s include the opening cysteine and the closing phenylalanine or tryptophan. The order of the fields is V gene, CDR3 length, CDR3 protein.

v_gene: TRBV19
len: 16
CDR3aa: CASSIGTGGGPGELFF

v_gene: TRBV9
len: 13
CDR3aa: CASSVGRQGTQYF

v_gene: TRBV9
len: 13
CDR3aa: CASSVWDRDEQYF

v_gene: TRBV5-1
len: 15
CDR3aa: CASRGTGGAPDTQYF

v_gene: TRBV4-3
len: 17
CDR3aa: CASSRLAGGAGANVLTF

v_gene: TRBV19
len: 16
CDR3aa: CASSIEGRGDNYGYTF

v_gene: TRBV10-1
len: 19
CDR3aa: CASSDGPVGLAGGPYEQYF

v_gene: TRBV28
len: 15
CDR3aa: CASSPHQGSYNEQFF

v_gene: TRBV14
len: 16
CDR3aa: CASSQGRVGYNTEAFF

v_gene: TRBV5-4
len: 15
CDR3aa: CASSLGGPTNEKLFF

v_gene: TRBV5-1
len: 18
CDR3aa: CASSLAPVAGGPENEQFF

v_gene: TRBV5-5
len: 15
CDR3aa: CASSWGTGENEKLFF

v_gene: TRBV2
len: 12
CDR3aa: CASTGDTGELFF

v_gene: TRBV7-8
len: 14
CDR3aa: CASSSPSGIYEQYF

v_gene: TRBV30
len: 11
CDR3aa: CAWSTGRLLFF

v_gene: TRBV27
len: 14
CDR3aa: CASSPAVNTGELFF

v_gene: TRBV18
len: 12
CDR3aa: CASSNTAYEQYF

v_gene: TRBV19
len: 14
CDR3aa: CASTHQGGNQPQHF

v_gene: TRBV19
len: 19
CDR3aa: CASSSGTSGSVGNTGELFF

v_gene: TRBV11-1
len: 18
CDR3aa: CASSTPGWVAGDTDTQYF

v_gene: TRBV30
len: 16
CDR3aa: CAWSHLGTGANEKLFF

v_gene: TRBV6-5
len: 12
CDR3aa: CATSPGGSEQYF

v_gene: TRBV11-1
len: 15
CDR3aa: CASRRLAGEEDEQYF

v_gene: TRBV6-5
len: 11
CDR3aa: CASSQGYGYTF

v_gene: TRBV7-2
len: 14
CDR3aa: CASSLIPGDNEQFF

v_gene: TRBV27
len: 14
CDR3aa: CASKQSGGLDEQFF

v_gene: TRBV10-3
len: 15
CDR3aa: CAIRSSASGPYEQYF

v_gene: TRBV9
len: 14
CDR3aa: CASSVGPTDGTQYF

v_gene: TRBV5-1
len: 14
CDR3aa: CASSLDRSQETQYF

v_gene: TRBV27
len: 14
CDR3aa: CASSRQTTDYEQYF

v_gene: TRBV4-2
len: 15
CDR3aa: CASSQDAGFSYEQYF

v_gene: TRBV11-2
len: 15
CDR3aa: CASSSGLAGEETQYF

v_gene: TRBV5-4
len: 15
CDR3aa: CASSRTSERQETQYF

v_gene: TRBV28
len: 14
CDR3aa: CASSSTGSQYEQYF

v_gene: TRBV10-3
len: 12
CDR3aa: CASQGGNQPQHF

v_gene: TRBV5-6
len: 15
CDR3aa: CASSSPYRDGETQYF

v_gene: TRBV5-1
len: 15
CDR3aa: CASSLVTESFYGYTF

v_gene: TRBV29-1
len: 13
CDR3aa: CSVGPGGTGELFF

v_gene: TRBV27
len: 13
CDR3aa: CASGQGKSETQYF

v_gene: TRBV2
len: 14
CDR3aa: CASKRQGAAYEQYF